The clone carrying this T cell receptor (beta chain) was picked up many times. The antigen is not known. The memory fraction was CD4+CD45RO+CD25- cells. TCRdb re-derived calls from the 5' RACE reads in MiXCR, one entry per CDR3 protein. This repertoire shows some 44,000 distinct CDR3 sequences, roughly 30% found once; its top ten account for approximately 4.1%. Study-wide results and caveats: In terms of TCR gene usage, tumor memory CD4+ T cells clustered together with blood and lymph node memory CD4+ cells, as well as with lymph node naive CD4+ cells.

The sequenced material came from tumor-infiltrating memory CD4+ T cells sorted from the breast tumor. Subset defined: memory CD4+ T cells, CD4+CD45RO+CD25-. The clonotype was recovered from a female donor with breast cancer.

CDR3 bases: TGTGCCAGCAGCTTAAAGGGTACCTACGAGCAGTACTTC. It yields the protein CASSLKGTYEQYF. This chain links TRBV7-9 with TRBJ2-7, with D unclear. Germline values: CDR1 SEHNR, CDR2 FQNEAQ (reference sequence). The CDR3 is made up of 13 amino acids. Trimming took 2 bases from V and 2 from J, leaving 7 bases between them.